A single T cell receptor beta chain is shown here with its context. Its antigen is still unknown. The source of the sample is a study of T cells after yellow fever vaccination. Study-level background: Fractions low in cell number were prepared with SMART-Seq v4 Ultra Low Input. General study points: Contamination by abundant bulk-population clonotypes could be present in FACS-sorted repertoires. The booster saw the reappearance of most primary-vaccination clones (approximately 97% CD4, almost 90% CD8).

The CDR3 has 15 residues. Researchers made TCR cDNA using 5'RACE template switching, and this step added a universal primer site and UMIs. TCRdb reprocessed the 5' RACE reads with MiXCR, giving one entry per CDR3 protein. This sample has 300,000 to 350,000 distinct CDR3 sequences, with roughly 4% found just once. The chain has TRBV21-1 and TRBJ2-7. TRBV21-1 is described as a pseudogene. The TCR originated in a man aged 18 to 29 who received the YFV17D yellow fever vaccine. Sequences were derived from PBMCs, sampled 5 days after the yellow fever booster vaccination. The CDR3 sequence: CASRPGRTDSYEQYF. In nucleotides, the CDR3 is TGTGCCAGCAGACCTGGCCGTACAGATTCCTACGAGCAGTACTTC.